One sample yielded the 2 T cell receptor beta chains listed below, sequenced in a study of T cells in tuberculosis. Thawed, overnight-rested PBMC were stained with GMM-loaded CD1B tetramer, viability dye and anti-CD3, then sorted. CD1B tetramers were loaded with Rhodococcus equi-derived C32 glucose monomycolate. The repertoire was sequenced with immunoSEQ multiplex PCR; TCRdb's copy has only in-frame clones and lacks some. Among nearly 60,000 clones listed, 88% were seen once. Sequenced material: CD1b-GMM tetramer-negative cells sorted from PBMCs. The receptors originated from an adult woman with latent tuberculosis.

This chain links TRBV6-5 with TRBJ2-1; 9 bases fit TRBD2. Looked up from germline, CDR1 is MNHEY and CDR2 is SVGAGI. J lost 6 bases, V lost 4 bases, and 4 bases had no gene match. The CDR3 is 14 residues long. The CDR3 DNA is TGTGCCAGCAGTTGGGGACTAGCCACCAATGAGCAGTTCTTC. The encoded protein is CASSWGLATNEQFF.

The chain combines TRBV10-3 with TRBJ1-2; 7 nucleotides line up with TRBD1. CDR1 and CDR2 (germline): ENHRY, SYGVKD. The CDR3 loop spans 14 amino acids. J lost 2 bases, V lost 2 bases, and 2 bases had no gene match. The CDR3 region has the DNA TGTGCCATCAGTGAGGACAGGGCGAACTATGGCTACACCTTC. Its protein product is CAISEDRANYGYTF.